This T cell receptor beta chain was found in a study of shared clonotypes between healthy human individuals. Regarding the study as a whole: In contrast to clonotypes shared by all four donors, non-shared clonotypes had lower generation probabilities.

The method was immunoSEQ multiplex PCR; TCRdb's version includes in-frame clones alone and lacks a portion of them. The sample yields over 1.4 million clones, roughly 96% seen once. This CDR3 has 17 amino acids. Germline CDR1 and CDR2: SEHNR and FQNEAQ (reference sequence). Unmatched junction bases numbered 7, after V lost 5 bases and J lost 3 bases. As to this clone: What it binds is not known.

The sequenced material came from naive CD4+ T cells sorted from blood. Stated subset: CD45RA+ positively selected. This sequence originates from a man aged 25 to 45 in good health. V and J are TRBV7-9 and TRBJ2-3; 14 bases fit TRBD2. The CDR3 DNA reads as TGTGCCAGCAGCCCCCGACTAGCGGGAGGGATTACAGATACGCAGTATTTT. This sequence encodes CASSPRLAGGITDTQYF.